These T cell receptor beta chains were read from a single sample in a study of Tregs in tolerant kidney transplant recipients. Produced via immunoSEQ multiplex PCR; TCRdb's table is partial and in-frame only. Of 95,000 or so clones in the sample, over 85% were seen once. Source: CD4+ T cells from blood (PBMCs), taken 12 months after the transplant. Source of these receptors: a human patient who received a combined kidney and bone marrow transplant. Some of the T cells may derive from the graft donor. CDR3s include the opening cysteine and the closing phenylalanine or tryptophan. A D gene is named only where the DNA matches it firmly. Some rows have no size entry. The others give once, few or many, or a class for an expanded clone.

>-|TRBJ2-7|-|TRBV28
TGTGCCAGCAGGTTAACTATGTACGAGGGGCAGTACTTC
CASRLTMYEGQYF
>-|TRBJ2-3|TRBD1|TRBV2
TGTGCCAGCGGGGTGACAGGGGGGAGCACAGATACGCAGTATTTT
CASGVTGGSTDTQYF
>-|TRBJ2-5|-|TRBV5-4
TGTGCCAGCAGCCAGGACAGAGGGGAGACCCAGTACTTC
CASSQDRGETQYF
>-|TRBJ2-3|TRBD1|TRBV18
TGTGCCAGCTCACCTAATTCGGGACAGACAACAGATACGCAGTATTTT
CASSPNSGQTTDTQYF
>-|TRBJ2-5|-|TRBV9
TGTGCCAGCAGCGTAGACGGGGGAGAGACCCAGTACTTC
CASSVDGGETQYF
>few|TRBJ1-3|-|TRBV28
TGTGCCAGCAGTTTAGAGTTTTCTGGAAACACCATATATTTT
CASSLEFSGNTIYF
>-|TRBJ1-1|-|TRBV7-9
TGTGCCAGCAGCTTAGGGGGCTTGGGCACTGAAGCTTTCTTT
CASSLGGLGTEAFF
>-|TRBJ2-1|TRBD2|TRBV19
TGTGCCAGTAGTATGACTAGCGGGGTACGGTCCTACAATGAGCAGTTCTTC
CASSMTSGVRSYNEQFF
>-|TRBJ2-2|-|TRBV19
TGTGCCACCTCGGACAGATACACCGGGGAGCTGTTTTTT
CATSDRYTGELFF
>-|TRBJ1-2|TRBD1|TRBV29-1
TGCAGCGTTGAAGTTGGGACAGGGGGCCTTGGCTACACCTTC
CSVEVGTGGLGYTF
>-|TRBJ2-7|-|TRBV5-1
TGCGCCAGCAGGCAGGCCTACGAGCAGTACTTC
CASRQAYEQYF
>-|TRBJ2-2|TRBD2|TRBV19
TGTGCCAGTAGTGCCCAGGCCCGACTAGCGGTCCCGATCACCGGGGAGCTGTTTTTT
CASSAQARLAVPITGELFF
>-|TRBJ2-7|-|TRBV7-2
TGTGCCAGCAGCTACCTGCGCTCCCCTGACGAGCAGTACTTC
CASSYLRSPDEQYF
>-|TRBJ1-4|TRBD1|TRBV7-2
TGTGCCAGCAGCACCCGGACAGGACTAAATGAAAAACTGTTTTTT
CASSTRTGLNEKLFF
>-|TRBJ2-3|-|TRBV5-1
TGCGCCAGCAGCTTACGCGGCTCAGATACGCAGTATTTT
CASSLRGSDTQYF
>once|TRBJ1-5|-|TRBV4-2
TGTGCCAGCAGCCAAGAGTATAGCAATCAGCCCCAGCATTTT
CASSQEYSNQPQHF
>-|TRBJ1-1|-|TRBV2
TGTGCCACAACAGGTGGCACTGAAGCTTTCTTT
CATTGGTEAFF
>-|TRBJ2-2|-|TRBV28
TGTGCCAGCAGTCCTTGGACAAGACACGGGGAGCTGTTTTTT
CASSPWTRHGELFF
>-|TRBJ2-1|-|TRBV7-8
TGTGCCAGCAGCTTCGATCTACTTTACAATGAGCAGTTCTTC
CASSFDLLYNEQFF
>-|TRBJ1-1|TRBD1|TRBV11-3
TGTGCCAGCAGCACCGGGACAGTAGAATTGAACACTGAAGCTTTCTTT
CASSTGTVELNTEAFF
>-|TRBJ2-5|TRBD1|TRBV7-7
TGTGCCAGCAGCTTAGGTCCCGGGACAGGGCCCGGTGGGACCCAGTACTTC
CASSLGPGTGPGGTQYF
>-|TRBJ1-4|-|TRBV30
TGTGCCTGGAGTGCGGGAGGGGGTGGTGAAAAACTGTTTTTT
CAWSAGGGGEKLFF
>-|TRBJ2-5|-|TRBV5-4
TGTGCCAGCAGCACAAAACAGGGATCGGGGGAGACCCAGTACTTC
CASSTKQGSGETQYF
>-|TRBJ1-2|TRBD1|TRBV5-1
TGCGCCAGCAGCTTGGGGGACAGAAGCTATGGCTACACCTTC
CASSLGDRSYGYTF
>-|TRBJ2-7|-|TRBV5-1
TGCGCCAGCAGCTTTTTGGGGCACGGTTCCTACGAGCAGTACTTC
CASSFLGHGSYEQYF
>-|TRBJ1-2|TRBD1|TRBV27
TGTGCCAGCAGGCCATCCGGGACAGGGAGGTATGGCTACACCTTC
CASRPSGTGRYGYTF
>-|TRBJ2-7|TRBD2|TRBV7-2
TGTGCCAGCTCGAAAGCGGGAGAGGTTGGGTACGAGCAGTACTTC
CASSKAGEVGYEQYF
>-|TRBJ2-4|TRBD1|TRBV7-6
TGTGCCAGCAGCCAGGCGGAGGGGTTGGACAGGGGTAACATTCAGTACTTC
CASSQAEGLDRGNIQYF
>-|TRBJ2-3|TRBD1|TRBV7-2
TGTGCCAGCAGCACCGTACCGGGACAGATCACAGATACGCAGTATTTT
CASSTVPGQITDTQYF
>-|TRBJ1-2|TRBD1|TRBV19
TGTGCCAGCAGGGACACAGGGGTCTATGGCTACACCTTC
CASRDTGVYGYTF
>once|TRBJ2-5|TRBD2|TRBV27
TGTGCCACCGCGGGGGACCAAGAGACCCAGTACTTC
CATAGDQETQYF
>-|TRBJ2-4|TRBD2|TRBV4-2
TGTGCCAGCAGCCAACATGGCGGGACTAGCCCCAACTTC
CASSQHGGTSPNF
>-|TRBJ2-1|TRBD2|TRBV27
TGTGCCAGCAGACGACCGGGACTACCCTACAATGAGCAGTTCTTC
CASRRPGLPYNEQFF
>-|TRBJ1-2|TRBD1|TRBV27
TGTGCCAGCAGTCCTTCTCGAACAGGGGCTTATGGCTACACCTTC
CASSPSRTGAYGYTF